These 11 T cell receptor beta chains share one sample of origin, sequenced in a study of T-cell reconstitution after alpha-beta-depleted transplantation in children. Construction of the TCRbeta library involved unique molecular identifiers. One entry per CDR3 protein, called by TCRdb with MiXCR from the PCR reads. This sample has 200,000 to 250,000 distinct CDR3 sequences, with approximately 10% found just once. The specimen comprised PBMCs, sampled before TCRalphabeta/CD19-depleted stem cell transplant. The receptors originated from a child under two years old with acute myeloid leukemia, due to receive a stem cell transplant.

This clonotype showed up many times. J is TRBJ2-1 and V is TRBV7-2; D remains ambiguous. The V and J ends lost 3 bases and 7 bases respectively, with 10 bases between them. Germline V gives CDR1 SGHTA, CDR2 FQGNSA. This CDR3 spans 13 amino acids. CDR3 amino acids: CASSFDRRNEQFF. The CDR3 DNA is TGTGCCAGCAGCTTTGACCGAAGGAATGAGCAGTTCTTC. The variable domain in full, with the rest retrieved from reference TRBV7-2 and TRBJ2-1, is GAGVSQSPSNKVTEKGKDVELRCDPISGHTALYWYRQSLGQGLEFLIYFQGNSAPDKSGLPSDRFSAERTGGSVSTLTIQRTQQEDSAVYLCASSFDRRNEQFFGPGTRLTVL.

A remark on this clonotype: A read error may be the cause here, since a much bigger clone is one base away. The V call is TRBV7-9, the J call TRBJ1-2, with a tentative D call TRBD1 (5 bases). Germline V gives CDR1 SEHNR, CDR2 FQNEAQ (reference sequence). The CDR3 extends over 13 amino acids. CDR3 coding DNA: TGTGCCAGCAGCTTTGGGGGAGGCTATGGCGACACCTTC. It yields the protein CASSFGGGYGDTF.

This chain joins TRBV5-1 and TRBJ2-1, with 9 bases fitting TRBD1. V trimming: 3 bases; J trimming: 2 bases; junction bases outside the gene matches: 6. In germline, CDR1 is SGHRS, CDR2 YFSETQ. The CDR3 runs 16 residues. The CDR3 reads CASSSGTGSTYNEQFF. The CDR3 DNA is TGCGCCAGCAGCTCCGGGACAGGGTCCACCTACAATGAGCAGTTCTTC. Using reference TRBV5-1 and TRBJ2-1 for the parts outside the CDR3, the full variable domain is KAGVTQTPRYLIKTRGQQVTLSCSPISGHRSVSWYQQTPGQGLQFLFEYFSETQRNKGNFPGRFSGRQFSNSRSEMNVSTLELGDSALYLCASSSGTGSTYNEQFFGPGTRLTVL.

This clonotype was recorded at least ten times. The chain couples TRBV7-9 to TRBJ2-1, with D perhaps matching TRBD2 (6 bases). Trimming stripped 1 base from V and 5 bases from J, with 9 bases between. Germline loops: CDR1 SEHNR, CDR2 FQNEAQ (reference sequence). The CDR3 loop spans 14 amino acids. In nucleotides, the CDR3 is TGTGCCAGCAGCTTAGGGGACTCAGACAATGAGCAGTTCTTC. Translation gives CASSLGDSDNEQFF. Full variable domain (outside the CDR3, taken from reference TRBV7-9 and TRBJ2-1): DTGVSQNPRHKITKRGQNVTFRCDPISEHNRLYWYRQTLGQGPEFLTYFQNEAQLEKSRLLSDRFSAERPKGSFSTLEIQRTEQGDSAMYLCASSLGDSDNEQFFGPGTRLTVL.

The rearrangement links TRBV7-2 to TRBJ1-5, with a possible D match to TRBD1 (5 bases). Germline V gives CDR1 SGHTA, CDR2 FQGNSA. There are 17 residues in the CDR3. Between the trimmed V and J ends, which lost 1 base and 4 bases, there was a span of 17 bases. The CDR3 DNA sequence: TGTGCCAGCAGCTTAGGCGTTAGGGGTCTGGGGAATCAGCCCCAGCATTTT. It yields the protein CASSLGVRGLGNQPQHF.

This sequence joins TRBV30 and TRBJ2-5; 7 bases agree with TRBD2. This CDR3 comprises 13 residues. Germline lookup yields CDR1 GTSNPN and CDR2 SVGIG (reference sequence). V lost 4 bases and J lost 3; bases outside the gene matches: 5. Here the CDR3 reads CAWKLSGKETQYF. In DNA form, the CDR3 reads TGTGCCTGGAAACTAAGCGGGAAAGAGACCCAGTACTTC.

This clonotype was picked up a small number of times. The genes are TRBV3-1 and TRBJ2-1; 13 bases align to TRBD2. The trim removed 4 bases at V and 0 bases at J, leaving 3 bases unmatched. The CDR3 covers 17 residues. The germline gives CDR1 LGHDT, CDR2 YNNKEL (reference sequence). CDR3 coding DNA: TGTGCCAGCAGCCGACGACTAGCGGGAGGCTCCTACAATGAGCAGTTCTTC. Translating gives CASSRRLAGGSYNEQFF.

In this sample, this clonotype turned up many times. This rearrangement joins TRBV20-1 to TRBJ2-7; D possibly corresponds to TRBD1 (6 bases). CDR3 length: 12 residues. CDR1 is DFQATT, CDR2 SNEGSKA, per germline (reference sequence). The CDR3 DNA reads TGCAGACTAGAAACAGGGAAAAACGAGCAGTACTTC. Encoded protein: CRLETGKNEQYF.

In this sample, this clonotype turned up many times. The CDR3 DNA sequence: TGTGCCAGCAGTTTTTCGTCCGGGACAACTAGCAATCAGCCCCAGCATTTT. Amino acid sequence: CASSFSSGTTSNQPQHF. The rearrangement uses TRBV28 and TRBJ1-5; maybe TRBD1 (6 bases). V gave up 3 bases and J gave up 0 bases, with 15 bases separating them. Germline CDR1 is MDHEN and CDR2 is SYDVKM. This CDR3 contains 17 residues.

This clonotype was counted many times. The junction does not match germline at one end; this may be a read error. This chain connects TRBV7-8 to TRBJ1-2; tentatively, D is TRBD1 (5 bases). Germline CDR1 reads SGHVS; CDR2 reads FQNEAQ. This CDR3 has 15 residues. CDR3 sequence: CASTLGHGTAYGYTF. The CDR3 region has the DNA TGTGCCAGCACCTTAGGACACGGCACAGCCTATGGCTACACCTTC.

The sample holds many counts of this clonotype. CDR3 region: CASSQDGRHNEQFF. For the CDR3, the DNA is TGTGCCAGCAGCCAAGATGGAAGGCATAATGAGCAGTTCTTC. V usage is TRBV3-1 and J usage is TRBJ2-1, with unresolved D. The CDR3 extends over 14 amino acids. Germline CDR1 LGHDT, CDR2 YNNKEL (reference sequence). With 0 bases removed from V and 7 bases from J, the gap between germline ends came to 10 bases.